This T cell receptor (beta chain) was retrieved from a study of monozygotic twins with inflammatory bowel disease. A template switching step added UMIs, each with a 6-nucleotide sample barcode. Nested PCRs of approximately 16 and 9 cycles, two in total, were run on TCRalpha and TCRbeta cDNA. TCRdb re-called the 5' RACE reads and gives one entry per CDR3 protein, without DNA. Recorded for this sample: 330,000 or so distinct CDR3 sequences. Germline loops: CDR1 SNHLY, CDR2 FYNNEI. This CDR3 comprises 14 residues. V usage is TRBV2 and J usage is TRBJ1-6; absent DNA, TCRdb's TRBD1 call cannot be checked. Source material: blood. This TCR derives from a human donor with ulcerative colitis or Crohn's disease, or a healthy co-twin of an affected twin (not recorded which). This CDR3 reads CARSLATGNSPLHF. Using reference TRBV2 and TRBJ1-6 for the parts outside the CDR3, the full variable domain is EPEVTQTPSHQVTQMGQEVILRCVPISNHLYFYWYRQILGQKVEFLVSFYNNEISEKSEIFDDQFSVERPDGSNFTLKIRSTKLEDSAMYFCARSLATGNSPLHFGNGTRLTVT.